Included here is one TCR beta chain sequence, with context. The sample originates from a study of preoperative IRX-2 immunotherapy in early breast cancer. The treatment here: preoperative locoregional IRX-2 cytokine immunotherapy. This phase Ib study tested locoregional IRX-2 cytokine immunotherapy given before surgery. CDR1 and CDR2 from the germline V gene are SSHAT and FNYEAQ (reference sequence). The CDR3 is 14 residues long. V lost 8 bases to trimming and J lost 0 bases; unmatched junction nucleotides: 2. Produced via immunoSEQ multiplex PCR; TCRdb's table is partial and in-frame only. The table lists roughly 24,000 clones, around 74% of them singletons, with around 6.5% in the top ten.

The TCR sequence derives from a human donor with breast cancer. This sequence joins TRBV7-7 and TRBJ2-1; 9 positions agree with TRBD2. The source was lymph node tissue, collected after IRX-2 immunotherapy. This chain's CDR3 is CASGGGVSYNEQFF. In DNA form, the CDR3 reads TGTGCCAGCGGCGGGGGGGTCTCCTACAATGAGCAGTTCTTC. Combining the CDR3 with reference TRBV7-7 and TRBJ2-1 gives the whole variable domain GAGVSQSPRYKVTKRGQDVTLRCDPISSHATLYWYQQALGQGPEFLTYFNYEAQPDKSGLPSDRFSAERPEGSISTLTIQRTEQRDSAMYRCASGGGVSYNEQFFGPGTRLTVL.